This passage covers 7 T cell receptor beta chains from one sample sequenced in a study of draining lymph node invasion in breast cancer (dated by TCRdb to between 2020 and 2021). Memory regulatory T cells were isolated by sorting for CD4+ CD45RA- CD25high cells. To prepare the library, bulk RNA-seq was applied. This sample was sequenced with an Illumina HiSeq 2500. The public reads were reanalyzed by TCRdb: fastp trimming at Q25, MiXCR alignment, in-frame beta chains only. Entries are consolidated by CDR3 protein sequence, retaining the most common genes and DNA. The sample table records a few thousand distinct CDR3 sequences; 64% of these occur just once. The ten largest account for around 2.9% of the sample. What was sequenced was sorted memory Tregs from a lymph node. The cell subset or site label for this specimen denotes: CD45RA-negative sorted CD4+ T cells (memory Tconv or effector/memory Treg). The receptor set was obtained from a female donor with luminal breast cancer.

CDR3 coding DNA: TGTGCCAGCAGATCGCACGGATTGGAGACCCAGTACTTC. It encodes CASRSHGLETQYF. The chain employs TRBV12-3 or TRBV12-4 and TRBJ2-5, with unresolved D. The CDR3 length is 13 residues. Trimming stripped 6 bases from V and 5 bases from J, with 13 bases between.

The DNA of the CDR3 is TGTGCCAGCAGCTTGCTACGGGGGGAGGGCGAGCAGTACGTC. Translating gives CASSLLRGEGEQYV. The chain links TRBV5-6 to TRBJ2-7, with TRBD2 matching 7 bases. The CDR3 extends over 14 amino acids. Trimming cost V 1 base and J 6 bases; bases outside gene matches: 7. Germline CDR1 reads SGHDT; CDR2 reads YYEEEE.

J is TRBJ2-7 and V is TRBV30; D remains ambiguous. CDR3 length equals 13 residues. Trimming removed 0 bases from V and 2 bases from J, with 8 bases in between. The germline gives CDR1 GTSNPN, CDR2 SVGIG (reference sequence). The CDR3 nucleotides are TGTGCCTGGAGTGTAAACAATGCCTACGAGCAGTACTTC. This encodes CAWSVNNAYEQYF.

This chain's CDR3 is CSASPGLAGFGLDTQYF. The CDR3 coding sequence is TGCAGTGCTAGTCCTGGACTAGCGGGGTTCGGTTTAGATACGCAGTATTTT. The rearrangement uses TRBV20-1 and TRBJ2-3; 12 nucleotides line up with TRBD2. Germline-derived CDR1 and CDR2 are DFQATT and SNEGSKA (reference sequence). The CDR3 runs to 17 residues. The trim removed 3 bases at V and 5 bases at J, leaving 12 bases unmatched.

The chain joins TRBV29-1 to TRBJ2-3, with D unresolved. The CDR3 runs to 14 residues. V gave up 6 bases and J gave up 1 base, with 14 bases separating them. CDR1 is SQVTM, CDR2 ANQGSEA, per germline. Here the CDR3 reads CSVAPQTGTDTQYF. CDR3 nucleotide sequence: TGCAGCGTCGCCCCCCAGACCGGCACAGATACGCAGTATTTT.

The chain has TRBV5-1 and TRBJ2-1, with D uncertain. The CDR3 sequence is 12 residues long. Trimming took 0 bases from V and 7 from J, leaving 5 bases between them. Germline assignment: CDR1 SGHRS and CDR2 YFSETQ. CDR3 sequence reads: CASSLVLNEQFF. DNA of the CDR3: TGCGCCAGCAGCTTGGTTTTAAATGAGCAGTTCTTC.

This clonotype was observed a few times. The genes are TRBV19 and TRBJ2-7; either TRBD1 or TRBD2 may fit D (5 bases each). Germline V gene lookup returns CDR1 LNHDA and CDR2 SQIVND (reference sequence). The CDR3 runs 9 residues. V shed 11 bases and J shed 6 bases, with 8 bases lying between them. The CDR3 coding sequence is TGTGCCCTTGGGGGCGAGCAGTACGTC. It translates to CALGGEQYV.